This TCR beta chain came from a study of cytomegalovirus exposure and HLA in healthy donors. For the study at large: T cells numbering about 200 million yielded approximately 100 million unique TCR beta sequences in an earlier analysis. Study-level findings and limits: Reports credit the classifier with highly specific, highly sensitive diagnosis of cytomegalovirus status. According to an earlier analysis, most TCR beta V segments yielded productive rearrangements about 90% or about 30% of the time.

The PCR had 60 Vbeta and 13 Jbeta primers. Method: immunoSEQ multiplex PCR; TCRdb's copy keeps in-frame clones and lacks some. This table holds some 150,000 clones, around 79% found once. About this clone: The antigen is unknown.

The CDR3 is 15 amino acids. Germline V lookup: CDR1 SGHNT, CDR2 YYREEE (reference sequence). The chain is built from TRBV5-4 and TRBJ2-5, with 11 bases that match TRBD2. The J call may not be correct, given that the DNA end is closer to TRBJ2-7. Sequenced input: PBMCs. This TCR derives from a woman aged 35 to 49 in good health and CMV-seropositive. The CDR3 is CASSFLAGGADEQYF. The CDR3 DNA is TGTGCCAGCAGCTTCTTAGCGGGGGGGGCTGACGAGCAGTACTTC.